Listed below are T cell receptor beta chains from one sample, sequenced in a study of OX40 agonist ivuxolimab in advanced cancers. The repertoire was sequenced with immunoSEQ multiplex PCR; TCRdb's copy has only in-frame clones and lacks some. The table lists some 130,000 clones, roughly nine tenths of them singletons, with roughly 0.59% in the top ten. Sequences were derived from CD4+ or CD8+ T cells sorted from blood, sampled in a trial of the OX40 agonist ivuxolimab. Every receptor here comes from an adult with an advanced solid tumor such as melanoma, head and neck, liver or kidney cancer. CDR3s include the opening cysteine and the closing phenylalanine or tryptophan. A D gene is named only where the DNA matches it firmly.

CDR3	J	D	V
CAWSKGLGEQHF	TRBJ2-7	NA	TRBV30
CASSPRLGQGSGMNTEAFF	TRBJ1-1	TRBD1	TRBV9
CASRDRGRRDGYTF	TRBJ1-2	TRBD1	TRBV27
CASKDPRGEQFF	TRBJ2-1	NA	TRBV6-5
CASRGEKLFF	TRBJ1-4	NA	TRBV28
CASSLDRGTNYGYTF	TRBJ1-2	TRBD1	TRBV2
CASSQEGRSGNTIYF	TRBJ1-3	NA	TRBV4-3
CASRGQGPYGYTF	TRBJ1-2	TRBD1	TRBV27
CASRTLAGGVVYEQYF	TRBJ2-7	TRBD2	TRBV6-4
CASSETSYYGYTF	TRBJ1-2	NA	TRBV2
CASSLAGVSTEAFF	TRBJ1-1	NA	TRBV7-2
CASSPQGRDTIYF	TRBJ1-3	NA	TRBV5-1
CASSYLDGANTF	TRBJ1-2	NA	TRBV6-6
CAISPAGTRPETQYF	TRBJ2-5	NA	TRBV10-3
CSVTDSNQPQHF	TRBJ1-5	NA	TRBV29-1
CASSDRSRSGANVLTF	TRBJ2-6	NA	TRBV18
CASSQGGGLFYEQYF	TRBJ2-7	NA	TRBV28
CASSAPGVGEQYF	NA	NA	TRBV28
CASSIAGAGNNEQFF	TRBJ2-1	TRBD2	TRBV5-1
CSVRRDGGTYQETQYF	TRBJ2-5	NA	TRBV29-1
CASSTGLAGGKSYTDTQYF	TRBJ2-3	TRBD2	TRBV19
CASSTTSGGRYNEQFF	TRBJ2-1	TRBD2	TRBV28
CASSFGSGAMNYGYTF	TRBJ1-2	NA	TRBV5-1
CASSSGAGSQETQYF	TRBJ2-5	NA	TRBV5-1
CASRQASNEQFF	TRBJ2-1	NA	TRBV7-2
CASSRQGANAEQFF	TRBJ2-1	TRBD1	TRBV7-2
CASSQGVLATNEKLFF	TRBJ1-4	NA	TRBV4-1
CAISSGTHEQYF	TRBJ2-7	NA	TRBV10-3
CASSTSGTNTEAFF	TRBJ1-1	NA	TRBV19
CASSSSGGDSYEQYF	TRBJ2-7	TRBD2	TRBV28
CAISERGRDQPQHF	TRBJ1-5	NA	TRBV10-3
CASSRGGGEKLFF	TRBJ1-4	NA	TRBV19
CASSGGSPLHF	TRBJ1-6	NA	TRBV6-1
CASSLIADTQYF	TRBJ2-3	NA	TRBV28
CASSISHRDSYQPQHF	TRBJ1-5	TRBD1	TRBV19
CASSSPAGIISYEQYF	TRBJ2-7	NA	TRBV7-9
CASSLAGQGAVRDNGELFF	TRBJ2-2	TRBD1	TRBV5-4
CASSYSSAGNTEAFF	TRBJ1-1	NA	TRBV6-5
CASSLESPGNGILAKNIQYF	TRBJ2-4	NA	TRBV11-2
CASILMANYGYTF	TRBJ1-2	NA	TRBV6-6
CASSIGTNSNQPQHF	TRBJ1-5	NA	TRBV19
CAISVEEIDGYTF	TRBJ1-2	NA	TRBV10-3
CASSKLANAAYNEQFF	TRBJ2-1	NA	TRBV18
CASSPGTATDTQYF	TRBJ2-3	TRBD1	TRBV7-9
CASSLSSGGGYEQFF	TRBJ2-1	TRBD2	TRBV27
CASSSPGSYYEQYF	TRBJ2-7	NA	TRBV28
CAWSVGTGNNSPLHF	TRBJ1-6	TRBD1	TRBV30
CASSLEGEGYSPLHF	TRBJ1-6	NA	TRBV27
CAWAENTEAFF	TRBJ1-1	NA	TRBV30
CAISEWGSQDGYTF	TRBJ1-2	NA	TRBV10-3
CASSTGQENYEQYF	TRBJ2-7	TRBD1	TRBV5-1